A single sample is the source of the 30 T cell receptor beta chains below, sequenced in a study of cytomegalovirus exposure and HLA in healthy donors. 60 Vbeta and 13 Jbeta primers were used in PCR. Profiling relied on immunoSEQ multiplex PCR, and the TCRdb table lists in-frame clones only, not all of them. There are about 170,000 clones in the sample; around 80% occur only once, and about 0.69% lies in the top ten. The specimen was PBMCs. The receptors shown here come from a female donor in good health and CMV-seronegative.

The gene calls are TRBV14 and TRBJ2-7; 7 bases are a match to TRBD1. The J segment lost 8 bases and the V segment lost 4 bases, leaving 11 bases of the junction unmatched. Germline CDR1 reads SGHDN; CDR2 reads FVKESK. This CDR3 spans 14 amino acids. CDR3 nucleotide sequence: TGTGCCAGCAGCCCGACAGGGCTGGGGCAGAAGCAGTACTTC. This encodes CASSPTGLGQKQYF.

The chain joins TRBV18 to TRBJ2-7, with TRBD2 matching over 11 bases. V lost 4 bases to trimming and J lost 0 bases; unmatched junction nucleotides: 2. Germline lookup yields CDR1 KGHSH and CDR2 LQKENI. The CDR3 is 15 residues long. CDR3 nucleotides: TGTGCCAGCTCACAGCTAGCGGGGGGCTCCTACGAGCAGTACTTC. Translation gives CASSQLAGGSYEQYF. The full variable domain, with the rest looked up from reference TRBV18 and TRBJ2-7, is NAGVMQNPRHLVRRRGQEARLRCSPMKGHSHVYWYRQLPEEGLKFMVYLQKENIIDESGMPKERFSAEFPKEGPSILRIQQVVRGDSAAYFCASSQLAGGSYEQYFGPGTRLTVT.

The chain employs TRBV30 and TRBJ1-2; D possibly corresponds to TRBD1 (5 bases). Trimming left V 4 bases short and J 3 bases short, with 18 bases between. CDR1 is GTSNPN and CDR2 is SVGIG in the germline V gene (reference sequence). This CDR3 region has 15 residues. The CDR3 nucleotides are TGTGCCTGGAATGTATGGGGCAGAGAAGACTATGGCTACACCTTC. Protein product: CAWNVWGREDYGYTF.

The chain has TRBV21-1 and TRBJ1-6. TRBV21-1 is designated a pseudogene. This CDR3 region has 15 residues. The CDR3 here is CASSKVGEWGSPLHF. Here the CDR3 DNA reads TGTGCCAGCAGCAAAGTCGGGGAGTGGGGTTCACCCCTCCACTTT.

This clone appeared a few times. This chain joins TRBV15 and TRBJ2-2; 9 bases match TRBD2. With V trimmed by 0 bases and J by 8 bases, 10 bases remained unmatched. The CDR3 extends over 17 amino acids. Germline loops: CDR1 LNHNV, CDR2 YYDKDF (reference sequence). This chain's CDR3 is CATSRDLAGAGSGELFF. The CDR3 bases are TGTGCCACCAGCAGAGATTTAGCGGGAGCGGGATCGGGGGAGCTGTTTTTT.

The V call is TRBV6-1, the J call TRBJ2-1, with 7 nucleotides matching TRBD1. Trimming at V came to 6 bases and at J to 9 bases, leaving 8 bases not matched to a gene. Germline CDR1 is MNHNS and CDR2 is SASEGT. CDR3 size: 13 residues. For the CDR3, the DNA is TGTGCCAGCAGAGAGACAGGGCCTACTGAGCAGTTCTTC. Its translation: CASRETGPTEQFF.

In nucleotides, the CDR3 is TGTGCCAGCAGCTTGGAAGCGGGCTACGAGCAGTACTTC. This encodes CASSLEAGYEQYF. V gene TRBV5-4 combines with J gene TRBJ2-7; tentative D call: TRBD2 (6 bases). The V gene's germline CDR1 is SGHNT and CDR2 YYREEE (reference sequence). The CDR3 consists of 13 residues. The V end lost 0 bases, the J end lost 3 bases, and 7 bases lay between the germline ends.

The chain combines TRBV27 with TRBJ2-1; the D gene is possibly TRBD1 (6 bases). Per germline, CDR1 MNHEY and CDR2 SMNVEV (reference sequence). The germline V and J ends were trimmed by 4 bases and 0 bases, with 19 bases remaining between them. The CDR3 covers 18 residues. CDR3 sequence reads: CASSSRADSRSSYNEQFF. CDR3 nucleotide sequence: TGTGCCAGCAGTTCACGGGCGGACAGCCGCTCCTCCTACAATGAGCAGTTCTTC.

The rearrangement uses TRBV30 and TRBJ2-1; 7 bases match TRBD2. Germline V gene sequence: CDR1 GTSNPN, CDR2 SVGIG (reference sequence). V shed 4 bases and J 4 bases; nucleotides not matched to a gene: 10. This CDR3 has 15 residues. In nucleotides, the CDR3 is TGTGCCTGGAAGGGTCCTAGCGGCCTTTACAATGAGCAGTTCTTC. It translates to CAWKGPSGLYNEQFF.

This rearrangement joins TRBV2 to TRBJ1-1; the D is unclear. The germline CDR1 and CDR2 sequences are SNHLY and FYNNEI. The CDR3 has 13 amino acids. V lost 4 bases and J lost 11, with 17 bases in between. DNA for the CDR3: TGTGCCAGCAGTGGAACCTCCCGGGTATATGCTTTCTTT. This encodes CASSGTSRVYAFF.

This clone came up a few times. This rearrangement joins TRBV25-1 to TRBJ1-5, with TRBD1 matching 7 bases. There are 15 residues in the CDR3. Trimming at V came to 4 bases and at J to 1 base, leaving 4 bases not matched to a gene. CDR1 is MGHDK, CDR2 SYGVNS, per germline. CDR3 in amino acids: CASSGGTASNQPQHF. The CDR3 DNA reads TGTGCCAGCAGTGGGGGGACAGCCAGCAATCAGCCCCAGCATTTT.

J is TRBJ2-2 and V is TRBV7-3, with TRBD2 as a possible D gene (5 bases). Germline V lookup: CDR1 SGHTA, CDR2 FQGTGA. The CDR3 runs to 16 residues. Between the trimmed V and J ends, which lost 5 bases and 5 bases, there was a span of 18 bases. CDR3 protein: CASSQQGLVGTGELFF. DNA of the CDR3: TGTGCCAGCAGCCAGCAAGGACTCGTCGGTACCGGGGAGCTGTTTTTT. The whole variable domain, remainder taken from reference TRBV7-3 and TRBJ2-2, is GAGVSQTPSNKVTEKGKYVELRCDPISGHTALYWYRQSLGQGPEFLIYFQGTGAADDSGLPNDRFFAVRPEGSVSTLKIQRTERGDSAVYLCASSQQGLVGTGELFFGEGSRLTVL.

The chain has TRBV9 and TRBJ1-3; 7 bases agree with TRBD1. This CDR3 has 17 amino acids. Germline V CDR1 and CDR2: SGDLS, YYNGEE. V gave up 3 bases and J gave up 0 bases; unmatched junction bases: 9. The CDR3 region is CASSETTGTFSGNTIYF. CDR3 DNA sequence: TGTGCCAGCAGCGAGACGACAGGGACCTTCTCTGGAAACACCATATATTTT.

The V and J genes are TRBV7-9 and TRBJ1-5; 8 bases map to TRBD1. The trim removed 5 bases at V and 3 bases at J, leaving 3 bases unmatched. Germline CDR1 and CDR2: SEHNR and FQNEAQ (reference sequence). The CDR3 runs to 14 residues. The CDR3 DNA reads TGTGCCAGCAGCCCGGGACAGGACAATCAGCCCCAGCATTTT. It encodes CASSPGQDNQPQHF.

The V and J genes are TRBV11-2 and TRBJ1-3; possible D gene TRBD1, 5 bases. Germline lookup yields CDR1 SGHAT and CDR2 FQNNGV. Trimming took 3 bases from V and 2 from J, leaving 8 bases between them. This CDR3 has 14 residues. The CDR3 DNA sequence: TGTGCCAGCAGCTTCTCCAGGGCTGGAAACACCATATATTTT. It yields the protein CASSFSRAGNTIYF.

The chain has TRBV7-2 and TRBJ2-1; 11 bases agree with TRBD2. The junction had 5 bases not matched to a gene; V was cut back by 3 bases and J by 7 bases. CDR3 length: 15 amino acids. The germline V gene encodes CDR1 SGHTA and CDR2 FQGNSA. The CDR3 reads CASSFTGTSGNEQFF. DNA for the CDR3: TGTGCCAGCAGCTTCACCGGGACTAGCGGAAATGAGCAGTTCTTC.

This chain uses TRBV21-1 with TRBJ2-1; the table's D call of TRBD1 was not tested on the DNA. TRBV21-1 represents a pseudogene. The CDR3 covers 14 residues. CDR3 nucleotide sequence: TGTGCCAGCAGCACAGGGGGCGCCTACAATGAGCAGTTCTTC. Amino acid sequence: CASSTGGAYNEQFF.

The rearrangement links TRBV6-1 to TRBJ2-7, with 10 bases fitting TRBD1. The CDR3 has 13 amino acids. Trimming cost V 4 bases and J 3 bases; bases outside gene matches: 0. Germline V gene lookup returns CDR1 MNHNS and CDR2 SASEGT. This CDR3 reads CASSGDRGYEQYF. The DNA of the CDR3 is TGTGCCAGCAGTGGGGACAGGGGCTACGAGCAGTACTTC.

The chain links TRBV5-6 to TRBJ2-7; perhaps TRBD1 as D (5 bases). The length of the CDR3 is 15 residues. Deletions cut 2 bases from V and 3 bases from J, with 15 bases between. Looked up from germline, CDR1 is SGHDT and CDR2 is YYEEEE. The CDR3 protein is CASSFVDSNFYEQYF. DNA for the CDR3: TGTGCCAGCAGCTTTGTAGACAGCAACTTCTACGAGCAGTACTTC.

This clone was recorded once. V and J are TRBV19 and TRBJ2-1, with 9 bases fitting TRBD2. The CDR3 spans 15 residues. V lost 4 bases to trimming and J lost 6 bases; unmatched junction nucleotides: 7. Per the germline V gene, CDR1 is LNHDA and CDR2 is SQIVND (reference sequence). CDR3 nucleotide sequence: TGTGCCAGTAGTACCGGGACTAGCTATTCCAATGAGCAGTTCTTC. This sequence encodes CASSTGTSYSNEQFF.

The rearrangement joins TRBV23-1 to TRBJ2-4, with 10 bases that match TRBD1. TRBV23-1 is reported as an ORF; its role is uncertain. With 8 bases clipped from V and 6 bases from J, the junction kept 13 bases outside the gene matches. The CDR3 has 16 amino acids. The CDR3 nucleotides are TGCGCCAGCGACGGTATGGGGGACAGGGGCGGAAACATTCAGTACTTC. This codes for CASDGMGDRGGNIQYF.

This clone was counted once. V is TRBV19 and J is TRBJ1-6; the D gene is possibly TRBD1 (5 bases). Looked up from germline, CDR1 is LNHDA and CDR2 is SQIVND (reference sequence). V lost 7 bases and J lost 4, with 23 bases in between. The CDR3 extends over 18 amino acids. CDR3 bases: TGTGCCAGTACCACACACGGGGGTCGGAACCCTTATAATTCACCCCTCCACTTT. Protein product: CASTTHGGRNPYNSPLHF.

The chain is built from TRBV2 and TRBJ2-7; perhaps TRBD1 as D (6 bases). CDR1 is SNHLY, CDR2 FYNNEI, per germline. The CDR3 covers 12 residues. The V end lost 6 bases, the J end lost 6 bases, and 12 bases lay between the germline ends. CDR3 sequence (DNA): TGTGCCAGCAGCGACCACAGGGCCGAGCAGTACTTC. It is translated as CASSDHRAEQYF.

V usage is TRBV7-9 and J usage is TRBJ2-3; 10 nucleotides match TRBD2. V shed 5 bases, J shed 6 bases, and the junction held 8 bases outside the gene matches. The CDR3 consists of 15 residues. Germline CDR1 is SEHNR and CDR2 is FQNEAQ (reference sequence). This CDR3 is CASSRSVGLADTQYF. CDR3 DNA: TGTGCCAGCAGCCGATCCGTGGGACTAGCGGATACGCAGTATTTT.

Note on this clone: This sample also contains other DNA sequences that code for the same CDR3. In nucleotides, the CDR3 is TGTGCCAGCAGCGTAGGAGGGGGCGGCACCGGGGAGCTGTTTTTT. Its protein product is CASSVGGGGTGELFF. The chain combines TRBV9 with TRBJ2-2; 7 bases are shared with TRBD1. Germline assignment: CDR1 SGDLS and CDR2 YYNGEE. V shed 0 bases, J shed 4 bases, and the junction held 3 bases outside the gene matches. The CDR3 is 15 amino acids. Together with reference TRBV9 and TRBJ2-2, the CDR3 gives the full variable domain: DSGVTQTPKHLITATGQRVTLRCSPRSGDLSVYWYQQSLDQGLQFLIQYYNGEERAKGNILERFSAQQFPDLHSELNLSSLELGDSALYFCASSVGGGGTGELFFGEGSRLTVL.

This clone was counted only a few times. The J gene is TRBJ1-6, the V gene TRBV27, with unresolved D. This CDR3 comprises 15 residues. Between the trimmed V and J ends, which lost 7 bases and 7 bases, there was a span of 17 bases. From germline, CDR1 is MNHEY and CDR2 SMNVEV (reference sequence). The CDR3 DNA reads TGTGCCAGCACGGGCGGGAAGGGAGTAAATTCACCCCTCCACTTT. As protein: CASTGGKGVNSPLHF.

The chain is built from TRBV9 and TRBJ2-3, with D possibly matching TRBD1 (6 bases). CDR1 is SGDLS, CDR2 YYNGEE, per germline. V was shortened by 1 base and J by 7 bases, with 13 bases between the two germline ends. The CDR3 consists of 14 residues. The CDR3 region has the DNA TGTGCCAGCAGCGTAACCCCGGACAGCCATACGCAGTATTTT. It codes for CASSVTPDSHTQYF.

Only one count was recorded for this clone. One end of the junction does not line up with germline, which may come from a read error. This chain connects TRBV5-1 to TRBJ2-5; TRBD2 matches 8 bases. CDR1 SGHRS and CDR2 YFSETQ come from the germline V gene. The CDR3 extends over 14 amino acids. The CDR3 DNA reads TGCGCCGGCAGCTCTACACCGGGGGGGGAGACCCAGTACTTC. Its translation: CAGSSTPGGETQYF.

This chain joins TRBV19 and TRBJ1-6; 7 bases are shared with TRBD1. Unmatched junction bases numbered 9, after V lost 0 bases and J lost 7 bases. The CDR3 spans 17 residues. Germline CDR1 reads LNHDA; CDR2 reads SQIVND (reference sequence). For the CDR3, the DNA is TGTGCCAGTAGTATAGAGGCCTACAGGGGTAGGAATTCACCCCTCCACTTT. Its translation is CASSIEAYRGRNSPLHF.

Regarding this clone: An end of the junction differs from the germline gene, which may be a read error. This chain uses TRBV28 with TRBJ2-6; possibly TRBD1 for D (5 bases). The germline V gene has CDR1 MDHEN and CDR2 SYDVKM. There are 15 residues in the CDR3. The CDR3 sequence is CASRSLNSGANGLTF. The CDR3 DNA follows: TGTGCCAGCAGATCCCTAAACTCTGGGGCCAACGGCCTGACTTTC.